This record looks at one T cell receptor (beta chain) sequence and its context. The antigen remains undetermined. This entry is derived from a study of cytomegalovirus exposure and HLA in healthy donors. Per germline, CDR1 MNHNS and CDR2 SASEGT. J lost 5 bases, V lost 0 bases, and 6 bases had no gene match. This CDR3 has 17 amino acids. PCR was performed using 60 Vbeta and 13 Jbeta primers. Data came from immunoSEQ multiplex PCR; TCRdb stores just in-frame clones and leaves some out. The table has under 200,000 clones, around 80% seen once. Whole-study results and caveats: Earlier analysis found most TCR beta V segments productive about 87% or about 30% of the time. One variant, a missense change in DCLRE1C, was linked in a later analysis to TCR beta V- and J-gene trimming. Upon later analysis, HLA-associated TCR beta chains proved more clonally expanded than other, equally common chains.

This TCR was recovered from a male donor in good health and CMV-seropositive. The chain joins TRBV6-1 to TRBJ2-1; 11 bases line up with TRBD2. The sequenced material came from PBMCs. CDR3 protein: CASSEAALAGGNNEQFF. In DNA form, the CDR3 reads TGTGCCAGCAGTGAAGCCGCCTTAGCGGGAGGGAACAATGAGCAGTTCTTC.